This T cell receptor beta chain was sequenced in a study of vaccination and CD4 T cells after COVID-19. Germline V gene sequence: CDR1 SGHVS, CDR2 FNYEAQ. The CDR3 is made up of 11 amino acids. V gave up 5 bases and J gave up 9 bases, with 9 bases separating them. This clonotype showed up just a few times. Antigen unknown. With the Oncomine TCR Beta short-read assay, DNA from cultured CD4+ T cells was sequenced. Genomic DNA was taken out of cultured CD4+ T cells by extraction. TCRdb processed the PCR reads anew with MiXCR; each CDR3 protein has one entry. The sample contains about 14,000 distinct CDR3 sequences, approximately 45% of which appear only once. The treatment was: approximately 9-day PBMC culture with coronavirus spike peptide pools or control peptides (ViraFEST assay).

The material sequenced was cultured CD4+ T cells from blood. This clonotype originated in a human donor with COVID-19. V usage is TRBV7-6 and J usage is TRBJ2-3, with a weak D call TRBD1 (5 bases). The chain's CDR3 is CASSLGLTQYF. In DNA, the CDR3 is TGTGCCAGCAGCCTGGGGCTGACGCAGTATTTT. The whole variable domain, filled in from reference TRBV7-6 and TRBJ2-3, reads GAGVSQSPRYKVTKRGQDVALRCDPISGHVSLYWYRQALGQGPEFLTYFNYEAQQDKSGLPNDRFSAERPEGSISTLTIQRTEQRDSAMYRCASSLGLTQYFGPGTRLTVL.